These 9 T cell receptor beta chains share one sample of origin, sequenced in a study of memory CD4+ T cells and cytomegalovirus serostatus (dated by TCRdb to about 2019). Single viable CD3+CD4+CD8-CD45RO+ cells were sorted as memory CD4+ T cells on a FACSAria II. Library prep was done by the immunoSEQ multiplex PCR assay. TCRdb carries this immuneACCESS record with in-frame sequences only. Its versions omit some clonotypes, under half of them owing to an unresolved V gene in the studies checked, with the rest unexplained. The table for this sample lists approximately 44,000 clones; over 60% of them were counted only once. Of the sample, 1.9% falls within the top ten clones. The sample taken for sequencing was memory CD4+ T cells from blood. The receptors derive from an adult in good health and CMV-seronegative.

The chain uses TRBV28 and TRBJ2-3; the match to TRBD2 covers 8 bases. The junction had 6 bases not matched to a gene; V was cut back by 5 bases and J by 2 bases. This CDR3 is built from 15 residues. CDR1 and CDR2 (germline): MDHEN, SYDVKM. In nucleotides, the CDR3 is TGTGCCAGCAGTACGCGGGGGGCAGCCACAGATACGCAGTATTTT. As protein: CASSTRGAATDTQYF.

CDR3 sequence: CASRKKVMNTEAFF. For the CDR3, the DNA is TGTGCCAGCAGAAAGAAGGTGATGAACACTGAAGCTTTCTTT. V usage is TRBV27 and J usage is TRBJ1-1; D unresolved. The CDR3 contains 14 residues. V shed 6 bases and J shed 0 bases, with 11 bases lying between them. Germline CDR1 MNHEY, CDR2 SMNVEV (reference sequence).

This clone was detected only once. The chain carries TRBV6-1 and TRBJ1-2; 8 nucleotides line up with TRBD1. This CDR3 region has 14 residues. Trimming removed 6 bases from V and 6 bases from J; junction bases left unmatched: 9. Germline lookup yields CDR1 MNHNS and CDR2 SASEGT. The CDR3 DNA reads as TGTGCCAGCAGGCCCCAGGGGGCAGTGGATGGCTACACCTTC. It specifies CASRPQGAVDGYTF.

This clone appeared a single time. This chain links TRBV19 with TRBJ2-7; 9 bases fit TRBD1. Trimming cost V 7 bases and J 1 base; bases outside gene matches: 8. CDR1 is LNHDA, CDR2 SQIVND, per germline (reference sequence). The CDR3 sequence is 15 residues long. The CDR3 loop is CASTPGQGSSYEQYF. In nucleotides, the CDR3 is TGTGCCAGTACCCCAGGACAGGGGAGTTCCTACGAGCAGTACTTC. Full variable domain (rest looked up from reference TRBV19 and TRBJ2-7): DGGITQSPKYLFRKEGQNVTLSCEQNLNHDAMYWYRQDPGQGLRLIYYSQIVNDFQKGDIAEGYSVSREKKESFPLTVTSAQKNPTAFYLCASTPGQGSSYEQYFGPGTRLTVT.

The genes are TRBV27 and TRBJ1-2; D remains ambiguous. V was shortened by 4 bases and J by 6 bases, with 15 bases between the two germline ends. The CDR3 has 14 amino acids. CDR1 and CDR2 (germline): MNHEY, SMNVEV (reference sequence). This CDR3 is CASSSAGGMDGYTF. The CDR3 region has the DNA TGTGCCAGCAGTTCGGCAGGCGGGATGGATGGCTACACCTTC.

The J gene is TRBJ2-4, the V gene TRBV5-6; TRBD1 might be the D (6 bases). Germline V gives CDR1 SGHDT, CDR2 YYEEEE. The V end was cut by 2 bases, the J end by 13 bases, with 10 bases between. The CDR3 sequence is 11 residues long. The CDR3 reads CASSFRTDQYF. The CDR3, as DNA: TGTGCCAGCAGCTTTAGGACAGACCAGTACTTC.

The rearrangement joins TRBV7-9 to TRBJ2-5; 9 bases fit TRBD1. Trimming took 5 bases from V and 5 from J; bases not matched to a gene: 3. Germline loops: CDR1 SEHNR, CDR2 FQNEAQ (reference sequence). The CDR3 runs 13 residues. The chain's CDR3 is CASSRGQGETQYF. CDR3 coding DNA: TGTGCCAGCAGCCGAGGACAGGGGGAGACCCAGTACTTC.

The rearrangement joins TRBV15 to TRBJ2-6; D call uncertain. This CDR3 region has 14 residues. CDR1 and CDR2 (germline): LNHNV, YYDKDF (reference sequence). V was trimmed by 1 base and J by 2 bases, leaving 3 bases between them. The CDR3 loop is CATSRGAGANVLTF. The CDR3 DNA reads TGTGCCACCAGCAGAGGGGCTGGGGCCAACGTCCTGACTTTC.

The rearrangement uses TRBV2 and TRBJ2-1; D remains ambiguous. CDR3 length: 12 amino acids. The germline CDR1 and CDR2 sequences are SNHLY and FYNNEI. Trimming took off 5 bases at V and 4 bases at J, with 6 bases between the two ends. The CDR3 loop reads CASSQMYNEQFF. CDR3 bases: TGTGCCAGCAGTCAGATGTACAATGAGCAGTTCTTC. Supplemented by reference TRBV2 and TRBJ2-1, the full variable domain reads EPEVTQTPSHQVTQMGQEVILRCVPISNHLYFYWYRQILGQKVEFLVSFYNNEISEKSEIFDDQFSVERPDGSNFTLKIRSTKLEDSAMYFCASSQMYNEQFFGPGTRLTVL.